One and the same sample provided the 15 T cell receptor beta chains below, sequenced in a study of regulatory T cells in long-lasting Graves disease. Arm-PCR of CDR3 regions and iRepertoire HTBI primers were the basis on which TCR beta libraries were built. TCRdb recomputed calls from the multiplex PCR reads with MiXCR, one row per CDR3 protein. The table has approximately 470,000 distinct CDR3 sequences, around 15% seen once. Time point specified: newly diagnosed GD, antithyroid drugs for less than 3 months. From RNA extracted from PBMCs, the TCR library was made. The data also belong to a second study, concerning T cells in Graves' hyperthyroidism and ophthalmopathy.

This material consisted of peripheral blood mononuclear cells (PBMCs), taken at new diagnosis, from a patient treated with antithyroid drugs. The origin of the receptors is a man in his forties with Graves disease.

Worth noting for this clonotype: Being one base from a much bigger clone, this may be a read error. This sequence joins TRBV4-1 and TRBJ1-1; 7 nucleotides match TRBD1. Germline CDR1 MGHRA, CDR2 YSYEKL. Trimming at V came to 4 bases and at J to 5 bases, leaving 16 bases not matched to a gene. The CDR3 runs 17 residues. CDR3 region: CASSRVGEGAGRTEAFF. DNA for the CDR3: TGCGCCAGCAGCCGCGTCGGGGAGGGGGCAGGGAGGACTGAAGCTTTCTTT.

The chain uses TRBV28 and TRBJ1-4; possibly TRBD1 for D (5 bases). CDR3 length equals 15 residues. CDR1 is MDHEN, CDR2 SYDVKM, per germline. V lost 6 bases and J 2 bases, leaving 13 bases between the germline ends. CDR3 DNA sequence: TGTGCCAGCAGAGATACGGGACCCACTAATGAAAAACTGTTTTTT. Protein sequence: CASRDTGPTNEKLFF. Full variable domain (rest looked up from reference TRBV28 and TRBJ1-4): DVKVTQSSRYLVKRTGEKVFLECVQDMDHENMFWYRQDPGLGLRLIYFSYDVKMKEKGDIPEGYSVSREKKERFSLILESASTNQTSMYLCASRDTGPTNEKLFFGSGTQLSVL.

The rearrangement joins TRBV6-5 to TRBJ1-3; D ambiguous. The germline V gene has CDR1 MNHEY and CDR2 SVGAGI. The CDR3 contains 14 residues. Trimming removed 0 bases at V and 1 base at J, with 4 bases between. DNA of the CDR3: TGTGCCAGCAGTTACTCCAGGTCTGGAAACACCATATATTTT. Its protein product is CASSYSRSGNTIYF.

The chain couples TRBV28 to TRBJ1-2, with a tentative D call TRBD1 (6 bases). There are 12 residues in the CDR3. Trimming removed 7 bases from V and 7 bases from J, with 13 bases in between. CDR1 and CDR2 (germline): MDHEN, SYDVKM. CDR3 bases: TGTGCCAGCACCTTATTACAGGGTGGCTACACCTTC. Its protein is CASTLLQGGYTF.

This clonotype was counted at least ten times. This chain uses TRBV30 with TRBJ2-1; 7 bases are shared with TRBD2. Germline V lookup: CDR1 GTSNPN, CDR2 SVGIG (reference sequence). V lost 6 bases to trimming and J lost 9 bases; unmatched junction nucleotides: 11. CDR3 length equals 13 residues. CDR3 sequence reads: CACPGRTSAEQFF. The DNA of the CDR3 is TGTGCCTGCCCCGGGAGAACTAGCGCTGAGCAGTTCTTC. Combining the CDR3 with reference TRBV30 and TRBJ2-1 gives the whole variable domain SQTIHQWPATLVQPVGSPLSLECTVEGTSNPNLYWYRQAAGRGLQLLFYSVGIGQISSEVPQNLSASRPQDRQFILSSKKLLLSDSGFYLCACPGRTSAEQFFGPGTRLTVL.

This chain joins TRBV5-1 and TRBJ1-1; D might be TRBD1 (6 bases). Germline CDR1 SGHRS, CDR2 YFSETQ. V lost 4 bases and J lost 1, with 14 bases in between. The CDR3 sequence is 15 residues long. CDR3 nucleotides: TGCGCCAGCAGCCTCACCCCGGGACAGAACACTGAAGCTTTCTTT. Its protein is CASSLTPGQNTEAFF.

This clonotype was seen at least ten times. The chain carries TRBV2 and TRBJ2-1; D not certain. Trimming shortened V by 5 bases and J by 15 bases, and 20 bases separated the two germline ends. In germline, CDR1 is SNHLY, CDR2 FYNNEI. The CDR3 has 13 residues. CDR3 sequence: CASSLESRQDGFF. The CDR3 coding sequence is TGTGCCAGCAGTTTGGAGAGCAGGCAAGATGGGTTCTTC. Together with reference TRBV2 and TRBJ2-1, the CDR3 gives the full variable domain: EPEVTQTPSHQVTQMGQEVILRCVPISNHLYFYWYRQILGQKVEFLVSFYNNEISEKSEIFDDQFSVERPDGSNFTLKIRSTKLEDSAMYFCASSLESRQDGFFGPGTRLTVL.

CDR3: CASRRTEAVYGYTF. As DNA, the CDR3 is TGTGCCAGCAGACGGACGGAGGCAGTCTATGGCTACACCTTC. The rearrangement uses TRBV2 and TRBJ1-2; D is ambiguous. In germline, CDR1 is SNHLY, CDR2 FYNNEI. The germline V and J ends were trimmed by 6 bases and 4 bases, with 15 bases remaining between them. The CDR3 has 14 amino acids.

This clonotype was detected ten times or more. The chain joins TRBV28 to TRBJ1-2; D not certain. The CDR3 runs to 12 residues. V was pared by 3 bases and J by 8 bases, with 10 bases between. The germline gives CDR1 MDHEN, CDR2 SYDVKM. The CDR3 nucleotides read TGTGCCAGCAGTTTCCGGCGTCGGGGCTACACCTTC. This gives the protein CASSFRRRGYTF.

This clonotype was seen a few times. The chain uses TRBV19 and TRBJ2-1; D ambiguous. CDR3 length: 14 amino acids. V was clipped by 5 bases and J by 8 bases, with 16 bases between them. Germline V gene sequence: CDR1 LNHDA, CDR2 SQIVND (reference sequence). CDR3 sequence (DNA): TGTGCCAGTAGTCGGCGGACCGGTTTCGATGAGCAGTTCTTC. Encoded protein: CASSRRTGFDEQFF.

The V gene is TRBV5-1, the J gene TRBJ2-7; D perhaps matches TRBD2 (6 bases). Germline V CDR1 and CDR2: SGHRS, YFSETQ. The V end was cut by 3 bases, the J end by 2 bases, with 18 bases between. The length of the CDR3 is 16 residues. The CDR3 nucleotides are TGCGCCAGCAGCTGGGGCAGCGGGCTTCCCACCTACGAGCAGTACTTC. Protein sequence: CASSWGSGLPTYEQYF.

There are many counts of this clonotype. The chain joins TRBV24-1 to TRBJ2-3; 14 positions match TRBD2. Losses at the gene ends were 5 bases for V and 4 bases for J; bases not matched to a gene: 4. CDR3 length: 16 residues. Germline V lookup: CDR1 KGHDR, CDR2 SFDVKD. The CDR3, as DNA: TGTGCCACCAGTGTGACTAGCGGGAGGGTGGCAGATACGCAGTATTTT. It encodes CATSVTSGRVADTQYF.

A note on this clonotype: A far larger clone differs by one base, so this is likely a read error. V usage is TRBV6-6 and J usage is TRBJ2-5, with a possible D match to TRBD2 (5 bases). This CDR3 comprises 15 residues. The germline CDR1 and CDR2 sequences are MNHNY and SVGAGI (reference sequence). The CDR3: CASSYSAGFGEAQYF. The CDR3 nucleotides read TGTGCCAGCAGTTACTCGGCGGGTTTTGGAGAGGCCCAGTACTTC.

The sample holds many counts of this clonotype. The rearrangement links TRBV5-1 to TRBJ1-6, with TRBD1 matching over 7 bases. Germline V gene lookup returns CDR1 SGHRS and CDR2 YFSETQ. The CDR3 is made up of 18 amino acids. With 4 bases clipped from V and 5 bases from J, the junction kept 15 bases outside the gene matches. CDR3 in DNA: TGCGCCAGCAGCATACGGCCGGGACAGTCGAGTAATAATTCACCCCTCCACTTT. Translation: CASSIRPGQSSNNSPLHF.

This clonotype was found many times. The chain is built from TRBV2 and TRBJ2-1; D call uncertain. V was pared by 4 bases and J by 8 bases, with 3 bases between. CDR3 size: 10 residues. CDR1 is SNHLY and CDR2 is FYNNEI in the germline V gene. CDR3 loop: CASSGYEQFF. The CDR3 DNA is TGTGCCAGCAGTGGTTATGAGCAGTTCTTC.